This T cell receptor (beta chain) originates from a study of cytomegalovirus exposure and HLA in healthy donors. Across the study: Of some 410 genotyped donors, more than 65% grouped in the Caucasian-associated ancestry cluster. Whole-study findings and limits: TCR beta sequences reportedly predicted the HLA-A and HLA-B alleles of most subjects accurately. Trimming of TCR beta V- and J-genes showed a link, identified in a later analysis, to a missense DCLRE1C variant.

In the PCR, 60 Vbeta and 13 Jbeta primers were used. The data were produced by immunoSEQ multiplex PCR, yet TCRdb's version contains in-frame clones alone and is incomplete. Of 150,000 or so clones in the sample, about 80% were seen once. In regard to this clone: As yet, its antigen is unknown.

V lost 6 bases and J lost 2; bases outside the gene matches: 4. The CDR3 is 14 amino acids. Germline V lookup: CDR1 MNHEY, CDR2 SVGAGI. The sequenced sample consisted of PBMCs. This sequence originates from a woman between 40 and 50 years old in good health and CMV-seronegative. The chain joins TRBV6-5 to TRBJ2-7; 10 positions agree with TRBD2. CDR3 coding DNA: TGTGCCAGCAGGCCACTAGCGGGGCCCTACGAGCAGTACTTC. The encoded protein is CASRPLAGPYEQYF.